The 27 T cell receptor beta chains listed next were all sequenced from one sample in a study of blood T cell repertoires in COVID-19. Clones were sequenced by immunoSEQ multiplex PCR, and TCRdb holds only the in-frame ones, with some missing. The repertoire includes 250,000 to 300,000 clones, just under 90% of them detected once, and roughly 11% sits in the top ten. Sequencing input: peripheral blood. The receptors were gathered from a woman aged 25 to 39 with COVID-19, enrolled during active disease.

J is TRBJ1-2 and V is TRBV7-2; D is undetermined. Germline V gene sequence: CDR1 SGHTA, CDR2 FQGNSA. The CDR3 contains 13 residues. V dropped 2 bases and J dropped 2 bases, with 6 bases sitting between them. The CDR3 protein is CASSLYTNYGYTF. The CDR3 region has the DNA TGTGCCAGCAGCTTATATACAAACTATGGCTACACCTTC.

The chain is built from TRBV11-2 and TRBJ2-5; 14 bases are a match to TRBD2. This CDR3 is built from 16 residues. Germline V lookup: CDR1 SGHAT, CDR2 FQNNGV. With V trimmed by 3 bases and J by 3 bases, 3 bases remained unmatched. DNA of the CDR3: TGTGCCAGCAGCTTCGGGACTAGCGGGGGCAAAGAGACCCAGTACTTC. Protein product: CASSFGTSGGKETQYF.

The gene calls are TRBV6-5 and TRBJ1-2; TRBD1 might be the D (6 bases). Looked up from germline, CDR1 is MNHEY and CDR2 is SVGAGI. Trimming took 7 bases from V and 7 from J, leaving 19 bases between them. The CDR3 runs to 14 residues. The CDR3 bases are TGTGCCAGCATCTCCGATCACAGGGTTGGTGGCTACACCTTC. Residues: CASISDHRVGGYTF.

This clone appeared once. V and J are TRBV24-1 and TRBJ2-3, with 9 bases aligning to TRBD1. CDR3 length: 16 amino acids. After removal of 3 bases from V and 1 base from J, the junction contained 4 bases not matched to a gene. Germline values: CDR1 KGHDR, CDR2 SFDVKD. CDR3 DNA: TGTGCCACCAGTGATGGACAGGGGATCCGCACAGATACGCAGTATTTT. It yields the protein CATSDGQGIRTDTQYF.

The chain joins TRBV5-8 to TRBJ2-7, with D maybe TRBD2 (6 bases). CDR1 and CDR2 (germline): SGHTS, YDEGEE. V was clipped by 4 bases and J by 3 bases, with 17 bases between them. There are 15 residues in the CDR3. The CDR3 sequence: CASSTSRDWDYEQYF. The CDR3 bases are TGTGCCAGCAGCACCAGCCGGGACTGGGACTACGAGCAGTACTTC.

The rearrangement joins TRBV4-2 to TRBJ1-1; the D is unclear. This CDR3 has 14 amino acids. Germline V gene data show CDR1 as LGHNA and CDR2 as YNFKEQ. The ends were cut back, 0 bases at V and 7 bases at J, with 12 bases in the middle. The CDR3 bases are TGTGCCAGCAGCCAAGATCTGGTGTGGCTTGAAGCTTTCTTT. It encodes CASSQDLVWLEAFF.

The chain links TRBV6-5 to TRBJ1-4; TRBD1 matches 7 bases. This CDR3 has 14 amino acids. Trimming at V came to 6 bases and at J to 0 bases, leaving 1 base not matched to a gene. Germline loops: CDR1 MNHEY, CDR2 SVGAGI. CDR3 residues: CASRTGATNEKLFF. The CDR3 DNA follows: TGTGCCAGCAGAACAGGGGCAACTAATGAAAAACTGTTTTTT.

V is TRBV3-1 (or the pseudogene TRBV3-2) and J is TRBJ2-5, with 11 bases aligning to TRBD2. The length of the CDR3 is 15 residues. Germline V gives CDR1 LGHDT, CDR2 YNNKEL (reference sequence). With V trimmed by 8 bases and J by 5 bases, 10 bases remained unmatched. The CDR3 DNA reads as TGTGCCAGCCGACCTAGCGGGGGGCGGGAGGAGACCCAGTACTTC. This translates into CASRPSGGREETQYF.

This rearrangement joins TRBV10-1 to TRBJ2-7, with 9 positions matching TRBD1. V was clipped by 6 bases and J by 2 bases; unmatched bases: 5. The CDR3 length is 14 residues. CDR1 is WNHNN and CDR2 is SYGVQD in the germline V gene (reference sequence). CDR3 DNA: TGCGCCAGCAGCCGGGACAGGGTAACCTACGAGCAGTACTTC. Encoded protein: CASSRDRVTYEQYF.

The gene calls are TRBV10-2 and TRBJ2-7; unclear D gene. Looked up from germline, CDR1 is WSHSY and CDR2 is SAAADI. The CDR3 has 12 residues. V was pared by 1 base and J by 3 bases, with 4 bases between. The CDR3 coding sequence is TGCGCCAGCAGTGAGTTCTACTACGAGCAGTACTTC. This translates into CASSEFYYEQYF.

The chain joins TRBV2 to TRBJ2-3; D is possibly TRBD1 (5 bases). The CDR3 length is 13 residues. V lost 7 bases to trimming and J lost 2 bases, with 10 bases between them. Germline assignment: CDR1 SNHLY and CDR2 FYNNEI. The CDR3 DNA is TGTGCCAGCATCGCAGGGTACACAGATACGCAGTATTTT. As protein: CASIAGYTDTQYF.

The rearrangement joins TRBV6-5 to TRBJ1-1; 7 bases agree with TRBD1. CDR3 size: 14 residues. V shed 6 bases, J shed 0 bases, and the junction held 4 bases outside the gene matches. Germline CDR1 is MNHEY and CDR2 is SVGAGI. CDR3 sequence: CASRGGEVNTEAFF. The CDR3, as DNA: TGTGCCAGCAGAGGGGGCGAAGTGAACACTGAAGCTTTCTTT.

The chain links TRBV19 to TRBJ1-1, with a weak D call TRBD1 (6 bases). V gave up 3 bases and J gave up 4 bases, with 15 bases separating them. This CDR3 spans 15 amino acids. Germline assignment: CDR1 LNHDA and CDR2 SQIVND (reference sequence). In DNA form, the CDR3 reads TGTGCCAGTAGTATCGGGAGGGGGGCTGGCACTGAAGCTTTCTTT. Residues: CASSIGRGAGTEAFF.

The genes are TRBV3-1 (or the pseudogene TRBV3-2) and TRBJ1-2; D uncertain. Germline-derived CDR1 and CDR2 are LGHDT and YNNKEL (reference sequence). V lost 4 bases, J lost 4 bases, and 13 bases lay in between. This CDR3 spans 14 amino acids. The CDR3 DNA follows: TGTGCCAGCAGCCGGGAAGGACTCGGCTATGGCTACACCTTC. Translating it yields CASSREGLGYGYTF.

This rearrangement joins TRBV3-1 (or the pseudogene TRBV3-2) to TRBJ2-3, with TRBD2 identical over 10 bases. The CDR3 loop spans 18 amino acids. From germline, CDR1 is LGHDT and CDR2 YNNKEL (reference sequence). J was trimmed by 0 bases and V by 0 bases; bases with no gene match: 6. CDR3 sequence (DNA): TGTGCCAGCAGCCAAGAGGCTGCTAGCGGGGGTAGCACAGATACGCAGTATTTT. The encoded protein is CASSQEAASGGSTDTQYF.

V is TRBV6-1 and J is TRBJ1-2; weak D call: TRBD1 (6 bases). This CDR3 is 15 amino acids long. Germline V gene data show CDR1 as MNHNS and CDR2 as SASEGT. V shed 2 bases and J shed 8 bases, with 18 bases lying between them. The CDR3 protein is CASSESGWAGDGYTF. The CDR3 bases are TGTGCCAGCAGTGAATCCGGCTGGGCAGGGGACGGCTACACCTTC.

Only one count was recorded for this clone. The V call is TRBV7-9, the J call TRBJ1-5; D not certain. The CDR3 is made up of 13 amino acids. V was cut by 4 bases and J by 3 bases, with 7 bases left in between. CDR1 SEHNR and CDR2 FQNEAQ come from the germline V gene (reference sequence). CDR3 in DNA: TGTGCCAGCAGCTCGAGGGTCAATCAGCCCCAGCATTTT. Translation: CASSSRVNQPQHF.

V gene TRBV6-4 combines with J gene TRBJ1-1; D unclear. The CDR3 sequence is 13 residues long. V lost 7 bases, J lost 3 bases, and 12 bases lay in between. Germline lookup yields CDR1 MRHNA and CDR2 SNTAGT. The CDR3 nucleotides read TGTGCCAGCACCTCCGAGCGAGACACTGAAGCTTTCTTT. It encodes CASTSERDTEAFF.

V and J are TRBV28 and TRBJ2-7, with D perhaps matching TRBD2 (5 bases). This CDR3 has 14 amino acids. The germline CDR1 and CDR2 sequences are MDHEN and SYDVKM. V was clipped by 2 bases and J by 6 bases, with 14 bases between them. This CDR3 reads CASSLHGETGEQYF. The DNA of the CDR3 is TGTGCCAGCAGTTTACATGGGGAGACGGGCGAGCAGTACTTC.

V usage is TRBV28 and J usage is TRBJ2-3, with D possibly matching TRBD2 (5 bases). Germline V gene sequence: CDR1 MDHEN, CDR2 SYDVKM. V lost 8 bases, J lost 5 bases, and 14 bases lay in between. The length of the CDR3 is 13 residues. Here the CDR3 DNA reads TGTGCCAGCTGGAGCGGAAACGTAGATACGCAGTATTTT. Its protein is CASWSGNVDTQYF.

This CDR3 is CASRTLAGPNTGELFF. CDR3 in DNA: TGTGCCAGCAGAACCCTAGCGGGGCCGAACACCGGGGAGCTGTTTTTT. The genes are TRBV5-4 and TRBJ2-2; 9 nucleotides line up with TRBD2. Germline V gives CDR1 SGHNT, CDR2 YYREEE (reference sequence). The J segment lost 0 bases and the V segment lost 5 bases, leaving 5 bases of the junction unmatched. This CDR3 spans 16 amino acids.

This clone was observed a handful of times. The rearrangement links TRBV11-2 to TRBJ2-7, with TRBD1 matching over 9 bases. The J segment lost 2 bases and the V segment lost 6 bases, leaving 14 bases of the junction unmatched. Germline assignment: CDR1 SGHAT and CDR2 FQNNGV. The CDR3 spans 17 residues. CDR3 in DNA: TGTGCCAGCAGTCCGAGGAGTTTGGGACAGGGAGCCTACGAGCAGTACTTC. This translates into CASSPRSLGQGAYEQYF. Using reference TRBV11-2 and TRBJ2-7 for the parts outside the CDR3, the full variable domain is EAGVAQSPRYKIIEKRQSVAFWCNPISGHATLYWYQQILGQGPKLLIQFQNNGVVDDSQLPKDRFSAERLKGVDSTLKIQPAKLEDSAVYLCASSPRSLGQGAYEQYFGPGTRLTVT.

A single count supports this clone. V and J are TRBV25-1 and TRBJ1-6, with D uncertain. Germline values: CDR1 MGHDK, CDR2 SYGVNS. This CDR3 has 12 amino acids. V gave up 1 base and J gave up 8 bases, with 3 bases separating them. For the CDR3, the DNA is TGTGCCAGCAGTGAATCTTATTCACCCCTCCACTTT. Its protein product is CASSESYSPLHF.

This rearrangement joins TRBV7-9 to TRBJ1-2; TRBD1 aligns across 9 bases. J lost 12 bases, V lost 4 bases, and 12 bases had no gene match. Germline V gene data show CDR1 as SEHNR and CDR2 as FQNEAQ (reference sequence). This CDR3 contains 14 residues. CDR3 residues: CASSSHRGREEDTF. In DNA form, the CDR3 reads TGTGCCAGCAGCTCCCACAGGGGGCGAGAGGAAGACACCTTC. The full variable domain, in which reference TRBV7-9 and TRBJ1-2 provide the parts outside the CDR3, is DTGVSQNPRHKITKRGQNVTFRCDPISEHNRLYWYRQTLGQGPEFLTYFQNEAQLEKSRLLSDRFSAERPKGSFSTLEIQRTEQGDSAMYLCASSSHRGREEDTFGSGTRLTVV.

The CDR3 DNA is TGTGCCTGGAGCGAGGGGACAGGCTCTAATGAAAAACTGTTTTTT. Its translation is CAWSEGTGSNEKLFF. The chain recombines TRBV30 with TRBJ1-4; 8 bases match TRBD1. Germline V CDR1 and CDR2: GTSNPN, SVGIG (reference sequence). The V segment lost 3 bases and the J segment 3 bases; nucleotides outside the gene matches: 6. CDR3 length: 15 amino acids.

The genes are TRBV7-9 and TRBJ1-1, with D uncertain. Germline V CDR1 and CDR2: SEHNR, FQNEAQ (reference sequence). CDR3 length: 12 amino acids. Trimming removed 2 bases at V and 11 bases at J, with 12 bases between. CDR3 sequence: CASSLIAVEAFF. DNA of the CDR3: TGTGCCAGCAGCTTAATTGCGGTTGAGGCTTTCTTT.

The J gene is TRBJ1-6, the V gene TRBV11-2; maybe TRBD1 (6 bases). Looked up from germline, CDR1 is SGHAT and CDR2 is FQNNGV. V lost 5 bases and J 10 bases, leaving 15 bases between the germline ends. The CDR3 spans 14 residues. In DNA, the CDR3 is TGTGCCAGCAGCCTCCTGCAGGGGTGGTCACCCCTCCACTTT. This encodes CASSLLQGWSPLHF. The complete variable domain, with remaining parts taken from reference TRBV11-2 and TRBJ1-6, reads EAGVAQSPRYKIIEKRQSVAFWCNPISGHATLYWYQQILGQGPKLLIQFQNNGVVDDSQLPKDRFSAERLKGVDSTLKIQPAKLEDSAVYLCASSLLQGWSPLHFGNGTRLTVT.